Each of the 4 T cell receptor beta chains below was sequenced from the same sample in a study of cytomegalovirus exposure and HLA in healthy donors. The PCR contained 60 Vbeta and 13 Jbeta primers. Assay: immunoSEQ multiplex PCR; the TCRdb copy retains only in-frame clones and omits some. The data contain approximately 41,000 clones, 81% of them singletons. Sequenced: PBMCs. The receptors were gathered from a man between 45 and 60 years old in good health and CMV-seronegative.

The V call is TRBV4-3, the J call TRBJ2-6, with 7 bases aligning to TRBD2. J lost 2 bases, V lost 0 bases, and 1 base had no gene match. CDR1 is LGHNA and CDR2 is YSLEER in the germline V gene. The CDR3 totals 16 residues. In DNA form, the CDR3 reads TGCGCCAGCAGCCAAGATGGGGGGGCTGGGGCCAACGTCCTGACTTTC. As protein: CASSQDGGAGANVLTF.

The chain has TRBV7-2 and TRBJ2-5; 7 bases align to TRBD1. The J call could be wrong; TRBJ2-7 is a better fit for the DNA end. Germline V gene data show CDR1 as SGHTA and CDR2 as FQGNSA. The CDR3 sequence is 15 residues long. This CDR3 is CASSRNPGQSVEQYF. CDR3 bases: TGTGCCAGCAGCCGAAACCCGGGACAGAGTGTCGAGCAGTACTTC.

This chain uses TRBV7-9 with TRBJ1-2; 9 nucleotides match TRBD1. The germline CDR1 and CDR2 sequences are SEHNR and FQNEAQ (reference sequence). Trimming at V came to 5 bases and at J to 6 bases, leaving 13 bases not matched to a gene. CDR3 size: 16 residues. The CDR3 nucleotides are TGTGCCAGCAGCGGACTGGGACAGGGATTAATAGATGGCTACACCTTC. It encodes CASSGLGQGLIDGYTF.

This clone turned up a few times. This rearrangement joins TRBV7-9 to TRBJ2-1, with D perhaps TRBD1 (5 bases). Per the germline V gene, CDR1 is SEHNR and CDR2 is FQNEAQ (reference sequence). The CDR3 is 15 amino acids. V lost 5 bases to trimming and J lost 1 base, with 12 bases between them. This CDR3 reads CASSPDSFSYNEQFF. CDR3 in DNA: TGTGCCAGCAGCCCCGACAGTTTTTCCTACAATGAGCAGTTCTTC. The full variable domain, rest sourced from reference TRBV7-9 and TRBJ2-1, is DTGVSQNPRHKITKRGQNVTFRCDPISEHNRLYWYRQTLGQGPEFLTYFQNEAQLEKSRLLSDRFSAERPKGSFSTLEIQRTEQGDSAMYLCASSPDSFSYNEQFFGPGTRLTVL.